This entry lists 24 T cell receptor beta chains sequenced from one sample in a study of tumor-infiltrating lymphocytes in oesophageal squamous cell carcinoma. From the PCR reads, TCRdb called clonotypes with MiXCR, one entry per CDR3 protein. The sample lists under 20,000 distinct CDR3 sequences, around 40% seen once, with 6.8% in the top ten. Source material: blood. The receptors stem from a male donor with esophageal squamous cell carcinoma.

The rearrangement links TRBV7-8 to TRBJ1-3; D is perhaps TRBD1 (5 bases). Deletions cut 8 bases from V and 4 bases from J, with 18 bases between. This CDR3 is built from 15 residues. Germline CDR1 SGHVS, CDR2 FQNEAQ. The CDR3 loop is CASDPGQGGGNTIYF. CDR3 bases: TGTGCCAGCGACCCAGGGCAGGGAGGAGGAAACACCATATATTTT.

The chain's CDR3 is CASNRIAGERRDTQYF. CDR3 DNA: TGTGCCAGCAACCGTATAGCGGGAGAAAGGAGAGATACGCAGTATTTT. The chain links TRBV6-1 to TRBJ2-3; the match to TRBD2 covers 9 bases. With 7 bases clipped from V and 5 bases from J, the junction kept 13 bases outside the gene matches. Germline V lookup: CDR1 MNHNS, CDR2 SASEGT. The CDR3 sequence is 16 residues long.

Only one count was recorded for this clonotype. The CDR3 sequence: CASKGYREFGYEQYF. The CDR3 DNA reads as TGTGCCAGCAAGGGTTATCGAGAGTTTGGTTACGAGCAGTACTTC. The V gene is TRBV28, the J gene TRBJ2-1; D is unclear. The J call may not be correct, given that the DNA end is closer to TRBJ2-7. The CDR3 runs 15 residues. Germline loops: CDR1 MDHEN, CDR2 SYDVKM.

This clonotype was picked up a small number of times. The chain carries TRBV9 and TRBJ2-2; D gene ambiguous. The CDR3 is made up of 16 amino acids. CDR1 is SGDLS, CDR2 YYNGEE, per germline. V was clipped by 0 bases and J by 0 bases, with 9 bases between them. The CDR3 sequence is CASSVGGQANTGELFF. CDR3 in DNA: TGTGCCAGCAGCGTAGGTGGGCAGGCGAACACCGGGGAGCTGTTTTTT.

The chain couples TRBV7-2 to TRBJ2-7, with 9 bases matching TRBD2. The tail of the sequence fits TRBJ2-1 better, so the J call may be wrong. CDR3 length: 16 residues. CDR1 is SGHTA, CDR2 FQGNSA, per germline. CDR3 sequence (DNA): TGTGCCAGCAGCTTAACTAGCGGGTTATCCTACAATGAGCAGTTCTTC. Translated, it gives CASSLTSGLSYNEQFF.

The chain uses TRBV7-2 and TRBJ2-3, with D possibly being TRBD1 or TRBD2 (7 bases each). The J call may not be correct, given that the DNA end is closer to TRBJ2-1. The CDR3 runs to 15 residues. The germline V gene encodes CDR1 SGHTA and CDR2 FQGNSA. For the CDR3, the DNA is TGTGCCAGCAGCTTAGTCTCCAGGGGGGGACACGAGCAGTTCTTC. This sequence encodes CASSLVSRGGHEQFF.

This clonotype was seen ten or more times. A much more abundant neighbour one base away suggests this may be a read error. This chain connects TRBV28 to TRBJ2-5; possibly TRBD1 for D (5 bases). This CDR3 contains 12 residues. Trimming shortened V by 3 bases and J by 11 bases, and 13 bases separated the two germline ends. Germline CDR1 MDHEN, CDR2 SYDVKM. This CDR3 is CASSFRENEQYF. Here the CDR3 DNA reads TGTGCCAGCAGTTTCAGGGAAAATGAGCAGTACTTC.

By share of the sample, this clonotype is medium-sized. The rearrangement uses TRBV6-1 and TRBJ2-1; D is perhaps TRBD2 (6 bases). The V gene lost 4 bases and the J gene lost 4 bases, with 8 bases spanning the gap. CDR3 length: 13 residues. Germline assignment: CDR1 MNHNS and CDR2 SASEGT. The CDR3 protein is CASSAGRYNEQFF. CDR3 nucleotides: TGTGCCAGCAGTGCCGGGAGATACAATGAGCAGTTCTTC.

Many counts were recorded for this clonotype. The chain couples TRBV5-1 to TRBJ1-4, with D unclear. The germline V gene encodes CDR1 SGHRS and CDR2 YFSETQ. The ends were cut back, 3 bases at V and 3 bases at J, with 9 bases in the middle. This CDR3 spans 14 amino acids. CDR3 nucleotide sequence: TGCGCCAGCAGCTCATCGGCCCCTAATGAAAAACTGTTTTTT. Translated, it gives CASSSSAPNEKLFF.

Judged by abundance, this clonotype is medium-sized (0.01 to 0.1%). The chain carries TRBV12-3 or TRBV12-4 and TRBJ2-7; D is perhaps TRBD2 (7 bases). Trimming removed 6 bases from V and 5 bases from J, with 14 bases in between. The CDR3 spans 13 residues. The CDR3, as DNA: TGTGCCAGCAGCCCGTCGGGGGGCCACGAGCAGTACTTC. Protein: CASSPSGGHEQYF.

This clonotype has a handful of counts. V usage is TRBV7-6 and J usage is TRBJ2-1; unclear D gene. This CDR3 spans 15 amino acids. Germline V lookup: CDR1 SGHVS, CDR2 FNYEAQ. The ends were cut back, 4 bases at V and 7 bases at J, with 17 bases in the middle. The CDR3 spells CASSSWSSLGNEQFF. In DNA, the CDR3 is TGTGCCAGCAGCTCGTGGAGTAGTCTCGGGAATGAGCAGTTCTTC.

This clonotype was counted ten times or more. At one end the junction does not follow the germline gene, possibly because of a read error. The V gene is TRBV24-1, the J gene TRBJ2-5; D gene unclear. The J call may be mistaken, given a closer DNA end match to TRBJ2-7. CDR3 length: 13 amino acids. Germline V lookup: CDR1 KGHDR, CDR2 SFDVKD. CDR3: CATSGSGDYEQYF. CDR3 nucleotide sequence: TGTGCCACGAGTGGCTCGGGTGACTACGAGCAGTACTTC.

This clonotype was found many times. The rearrangement uses TRBV5-5 and TRBJ2-7; a possible D gene is TRBD1 (6 bases). CDR1 is SGHKS, CDR2 YYEKEE, per germline (reference sequence). V lost 4 bases and J 3 bases, leaving 17 bases between the germline ends. CDR3 length: 15 amino acids. The CDR3 nucleotides are TGTGCCAGCAGCCCCACCCTCGGGACATACTACGAGCAGTACTTC. It encodes CASSPTLGTYYEQYF.

J is TRBJ2-1 and V is TRBV11-2; TRBD1 matches 7 bases. CDR3 length: 16 residues. The germline V gene has CDR1 SGHAT and CDR2 FQNNGV. V gave up 3 bases and J gave up 10 bases; unmatched junction bases: 15. The CDR3 nucleotides read TGTGCCAGCAGCTTCCAGGGACAGACTACAATTAGGGAGCAGTTCTTC. Translated: CASSFQGQTTIREQFF.

The CDR3, as DNA: TGTGCCAGCAGCTTGGTATGGGGAGATACGCAGTATTTT. This translates into CASSLVWGDTQYF. This rearrangement joins TRBV7-6 to TRBJ2-3; no definite D call. The CDR3 runs to 13 residues. CDR1 and CDR2 from the germline V gene are SGHVS and FNYEAQ. Trimming removed 3 bases from V and 5 bases from J, with 9 bases in between.

This clonotype occurred a few times. The V and J genes are TRBV7-6 and TRBJ2-4, with TRBD2 matching 11 bases. The end of the DNA fits TRBJ2-7 better, so the J call may be wrong. The CDR3 has 15 residues. The germline V gene has CDR1 SGHVS and CDR2 FNYEAQ. CDR3 DNA sequence: TGTGCCAGCAGCGAAGTTAGCGGGAGGGCCGTCGAGCAGTACTTC. This translates into CASSEVSGRAVEQYF.

This clonotype has at least ten counts. The CDR3 carries no conserved terminal phenylalanine or tryptophan, so it likely arises from a read error. The DNA is omitted, as the CDR3 cannot be located on it reliably, and the CDR3 follows TCRdb's listing. The rearrangement joins TRBV5-4 to TRBJ2-4; TRBD2, as called in the table, went unchecked against the DNA. The CDR3 has 9 residues if both end residues are counted. CDR1 is SGHNT and CDR2 is YYREEE in the germline V gene (reference sequence). The CDR3 protein is CASSNLAGI.

The V call is TRBV18, the J call TRBJ2-1, with TRBD2 matching 7 bases. The CDR3 is made up of 14 amino acids. V trimming: 0 bases; J trimming: 5 bases; junction bases outside the gene matches: 1. Germline assignment: CDR1 KGHSH and CDR2 LQKENI. The CDR3 spells CASSPPGTNNEQFF. For the CDR3, the DNA is TGTGCCAGCTCACCACCCGGGACTAACAATGAGCAGTTCTTC.

This clonotype was recorded a few times. The rearrangement uses TRBV7-2 and TRBJ2-1, with 10 bases aligning to TRBD2. Trimming took 1 base from V and 4 from J; bases not matched to a gene: 4. The germline V gene encodes CDR1 SGHTA and CDR2 FQGNSA. This CDR3 comprises 16 residues. CDR3 loop: CASSLVAGGFYNEQFF. The CDR3, as DNA: TGTGCCAGCAGCTTAGTAGCGGGAGGCTTTTACAATGAGCAGTTCTTC.

The table lists this clonotype with many counts. This sequence joins TRBV2 and TRBJ2-3, with 10 bases that match TRBD1. CDR1 SNHLY and CDR2 FYNNEI come from the germline V gene. The CDR3 totals 16 residues. The trim removed 6 bases at V and 5 bases at J, leaving 11 bases unmatched. The CDR3 DNA reads TGTGCCAGCAGACCGGGACAGGGGTTAGTAGGAGATACGCAGTATTTT. Translated, it gives CASRPGQGLVGDTQYF.

Concerning this clonotype: Because it lacks the conserved phenylalanine or tryptophan at the end, this CDR3 is likely a read error. Because the CDR3's place on the DNA is in doubt, the DNA is left out and the CDR3 is given as listed by TCRdb. J is TRBJ2-1 and V is TRBV6-1; TRBD2, the D gene given by the table, was not confirmed from the DNA. CDR1 is MNHNS and CDR2 is SASEGT in the germline V gene. Termini included, the CDR3 measures 14 amino acids. The CDR3 here is CASSLGNSPLHFGN.

As concerns this clonotype: In this CDR3 the conserved last residue, phenylalanine or tryptophan, is missing, so a read error is likely. Because the CDR3's place on the DNA is in doubt, the DNA is left out and the CDR3 is given as listed by TCRdb. V and J are TRBV28 and TRBJ2-2; the DNA was not compared with TRBD2, the D call given in the table. The CDR3 region is 8 residues in length, termini included. Per germline, CDR1 MDHEN and CDR2 SYDVKM. The CDR3 reads CASQPGGL.

This clonotype is medium-sized. Relative to the germline gene, one junction end is altered; a read error may explain this. The rearrangement uses TRBV7-7 and TRBJ2-5, with a weak D call TRBD1 (8 bases). This CDR3 region has 14 residues. Germline V gene sequence: CDR1 SSHAT, CDR2 FNYEAQ (reference sequence). The CDR3 bases are TGTGCTAGCAGCCTCCAGACAGGGGAGGGGACCCAGTACTTC. Its protein product is CASSLQTGEGTQYF.

For this clonotype: At one end, the junction sequence differs from germline, possibly due to a read error. The chain is built from TRBV19 and TRBJ2-1; D is ambiguous. Germline CDR1 is LNHDA and CDR2 is SQIVND (reference sequence). CDR3 length equals 14 residues. CDR3: CASSIGGSYNEKFF. The DNA for the CDR3 is TGTGCCAGTAGTATTGGCGGATCCTACAATGAGAAGTTCTTC.